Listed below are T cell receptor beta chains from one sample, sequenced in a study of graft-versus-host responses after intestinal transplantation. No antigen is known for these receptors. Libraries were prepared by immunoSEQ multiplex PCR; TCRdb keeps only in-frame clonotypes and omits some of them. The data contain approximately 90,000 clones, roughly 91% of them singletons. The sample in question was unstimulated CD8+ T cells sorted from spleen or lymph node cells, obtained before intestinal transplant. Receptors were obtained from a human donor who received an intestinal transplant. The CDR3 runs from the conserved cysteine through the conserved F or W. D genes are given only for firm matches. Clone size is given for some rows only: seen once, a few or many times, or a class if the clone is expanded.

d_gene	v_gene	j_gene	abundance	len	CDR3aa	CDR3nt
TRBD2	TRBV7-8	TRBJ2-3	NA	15	CASSFASGNTDTQYF	TGTGCCAGCAGCTTTGCTAGCGGGAACACAGATACGCAGTATTTT
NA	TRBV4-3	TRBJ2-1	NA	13	CASSSDLYNEQFF	TGCGCCAGCAGCTCCGACTTATACAATGAGCAGTTCTTC
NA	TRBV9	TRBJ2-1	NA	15	CASSVGDAGLNEQFF	TGTGCCAGCAGCGTAGGGGACGCGGGGCTCAATGAGCAGTTCTTC
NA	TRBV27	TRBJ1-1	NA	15	CASSFSLMGGYEAFF	TGTGCCAGCAGCTTCTCACTCATGGGAGGTTACGAAGCTTTCTTT
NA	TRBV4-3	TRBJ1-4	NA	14	CASSQEQGSEKLFF	TGCGCCAGCAGCCAAGAGCAGGGGAGCGAAAAACTGTTTTTT
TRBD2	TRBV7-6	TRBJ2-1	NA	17	CASSRPTSGSSYNEQFF	TGTGCCAGCAGCCGACCGACTAGCGGGAGCTCCTACAATGAGCAGTTCTTC
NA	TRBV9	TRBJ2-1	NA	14	CASSVGDSHNEQFF	TGTGCCAGCAGCGTAGGGGACTCCCACAATGAGCAGTTCTTC
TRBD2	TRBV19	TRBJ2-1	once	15	CASSRLAGTYNEQFF	TGTGCCAGTAGCAGACTAGCGGGGACCTACAATGAGCAGTTCTTC
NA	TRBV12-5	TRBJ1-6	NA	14	CASGWDTDNSPLHF	TGTGCTAGTGGCTGGGACACCGATAATTCACCCCTCCACTTT
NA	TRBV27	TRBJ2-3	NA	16	CASSLGAQISTDTQYF	TGTGCCAGCAGTTTAGGGGCCCAGATTAGCACAGATACGCAGTATTTT
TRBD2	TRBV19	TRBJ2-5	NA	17	CASSIVTAGGFQETQYF	TGTGCCAGTAGTATAGTAACAGCGGGGGGATTTCAAGAGACCCAGTACTTC
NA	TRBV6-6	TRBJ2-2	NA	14	CASSHGLSTGELFF	TGTGCCAGCAGCCACGGACTTTCCACCGGGGAGCTGTTTTTT
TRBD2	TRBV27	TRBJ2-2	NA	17	CASSLSLAGGLTGELFF	TGTGCCAGCAGTTTATCCTTAGCGGGGGGGCTCACCGGGGAGCTGTTTTTT
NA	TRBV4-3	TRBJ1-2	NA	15	CASSQDITGNYGYTF	TGCGCCAGCAGCCAAGATATTACGGGTAACTATGGCTACACCTTC
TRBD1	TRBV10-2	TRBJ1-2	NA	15	CASTIGQGINYGYTF	TGCGCCAGTACAATAGGACAGGGGATAAACTATGGCTACACCTTC
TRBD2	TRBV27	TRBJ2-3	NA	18	CATRGLAGGKTSTDTQYF	TGTGCCACCCGAGGACTAGCGGGGGGTAAAACTAGCACAGATACGCAGTATTTT
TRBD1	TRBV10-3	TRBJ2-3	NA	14	CASGGTGSPDTQYF	TGTGCCAGTGGTGGGACAGGGAGCCCAGATACGCAGTATTTT
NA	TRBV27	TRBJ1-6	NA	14	CASSPGTYNSPLHF	TGTGCCAGCAGTCCCGGGACCTATAATTCACCCCTCCACTTT
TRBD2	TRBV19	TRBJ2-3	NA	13	CASSNPGTNTQYF	TGTGCCAGTAGTAACCCTGGGACTAATACGCAGTATTTT
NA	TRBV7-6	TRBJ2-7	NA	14	CASSLSGGSYEQYF	TGTGCCAGCAGCCTTAGTGGAGGCAGCTACGAGCAGTACTTC
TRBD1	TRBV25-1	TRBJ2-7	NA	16	CASSGPSGTGGDEQYF	TGTGCCAGCAGTGGCCCATCCGGGACAGGGGGCGACGAGCAGTACTTC